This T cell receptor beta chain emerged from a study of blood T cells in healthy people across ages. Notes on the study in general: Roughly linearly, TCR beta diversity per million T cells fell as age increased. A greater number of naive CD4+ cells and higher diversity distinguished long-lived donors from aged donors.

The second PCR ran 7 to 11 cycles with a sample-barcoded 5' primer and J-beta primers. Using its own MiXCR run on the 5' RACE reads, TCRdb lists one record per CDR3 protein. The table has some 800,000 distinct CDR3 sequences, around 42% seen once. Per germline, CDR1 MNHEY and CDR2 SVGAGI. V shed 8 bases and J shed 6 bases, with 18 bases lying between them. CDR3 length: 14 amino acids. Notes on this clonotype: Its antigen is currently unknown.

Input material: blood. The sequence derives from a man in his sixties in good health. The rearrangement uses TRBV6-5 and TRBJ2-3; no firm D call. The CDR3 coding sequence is TGTGCCAGCGGTTCACGAACCCCGGCGGATACGCAGTATTTT. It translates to CASGSRTPADTQYF.